Listed below are T cell receptor beta chains from one sample, sequenced in a study of cytomegalovirus exposure and HLA in healthy donors. Profiling relied on immunoSEQ multiplex PCR, and the TCRdb table lists in-frame clones only, not all of them. The sample consists of around 70,000 clones, around 76% of them appearing once. Material for sequencing was PBMCs. Source of these receptors: a male donor in good health and CMV-seropositive. The conserved cysteine and the conserved F or W are not part of the CDR3 here. Fields, in order: V gene, J gene, clone size, CDR3 protein. Clone size appears in some rows only: once, few, many, or a class for an expanded clone.

TRBV29-1	TRBJ2-7	-	SVVGPNYEQY
TRBV9	TRBJ2-2	-	ASSSQGAVGELF
TRBV19	TRBJ2-5	once	ASSNHPRETQY
TRBV18	TRBJ1-1	-	ASSPAGSNTEAF
TRBV6-6	TRBJ1-4	-	ASSYDGREKLF
TRBV10-3	TRBJ2-1	-	AISVGTGGYNEQF
TRBV6-1	TRBJ2-5	-	ASSGQGGKETQY
TRBV5-1	TRBJ1-1	-	ASSSGQVGEAF
TRBV30	TRBJ2-1	-	AWSSGSGRAHEQF
TRBV28	TRBJ2-2	-	ASKLGTGTSGELF
TRBV19	TRBJ2-2	few	ARPGQGLTGELF
TRBV6-5	TRBJ1-2	-	ASSYAQGGYT
TRBV19	TRBJ2-5	few	ASSIDRRGQGALQTQY
TRBV2	TRBJ1-1	-	ASRGTAPSEAF
TRBV28	TRBJ2-1	-	ASRKQGGRDEQF
TRBV5-4	TRBJ1-2	-	ASSLLGDRVGGYT
TRBV5-6	TRBJ1-1	few	ASTFRTRVRGTEAF